This T cell receptor beta chain derives from a study of cytomegalovirus exposure and HLA in healthy donors. Overall study context: A later analysis reported the approximately 120 validation repertoires used the same platform as the 500 to 800 first-cohort repertoires.

Method: immunoSEQ multiplex PCR; TCRdb's copy keeps in-frame clones and lacks some. The sample lists tens of thousands of clones; just over 90% were seen once. These donors were members of the roughly 120-subject validation cohort, a group separate from the roughly 670-subject first cohort. V was clipped by 9 bases and J by 9 bases, with 18 bases between them. The germline V gene has CDR1 MNHNS and CDR2 SASEGT. The CDR3 sequence is 14 residues long. Sequences were obtained from PBMCs. The sequence was collected from a woman aged 18 to 35 in good health and CMV-seronegative. The chain couples TRBV6-1 to TRBJ1-6; D perhaps matches TRBD1 (5 bases). CDR3 coding DNA: TGTGCCAGTACCACCGGGCCCCAGGGTTCACCCCTCCACTTT. Translating it yields CASTTGPQGSPLHF.